This T cell receptor beta chain was captured in a study of blood T cell repertoires in COVID-19. As handled by the study authors: The assay estimated nucleated cells by amplifying reference gene primers. The protocol was immunoSEQ multiplex PCR, while the TCRdb copy is restricted to in-frame clones and leaves out a portion. The D gene and trimming were derived from the DNA, and the V and J assignments and clone size from that table. The sample includes about 160,000 clones, 88% of them seen just once. This CDR3 comprises 13 residues. The V end lost 1 base, the J end lost 7 bases, and 11 bases lay between the germline ends. Germline values: CDR1 LNHDA, CDR2 SQIVND (reference sequence).

This chain uses TRBV19 with TRBJ2-7; weak D call: TRBD2 (6 bases). The receptor was derived from a woman aged 45-59 years who had recovered from COVID-19. Sample: PBMCs or T cells enriched from blood (not recorded which). The CDR3 nucleotides read TGTGCCAGTAGTATAGGGGGAAGCGGGGAGCAGTACTTC. This codes for CASSIGGSGEQYF.